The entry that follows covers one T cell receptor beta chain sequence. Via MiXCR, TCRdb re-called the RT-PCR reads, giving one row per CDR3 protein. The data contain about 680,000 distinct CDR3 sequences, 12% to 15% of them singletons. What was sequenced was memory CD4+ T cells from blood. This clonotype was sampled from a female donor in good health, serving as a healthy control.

The CDR3 DNA reads TGCAGTGCTAGAGATTTTCGGGACAGGGGGGACAATGAGCAGTTCTTC. Translating it yields CSARDFRDRGDNEQFF. The chain couples TRBV20-1 to TRBJ2-1; 11 bases agree with TRBD1. Germline CDR1 is DFQATT and CDR2 is SNEGSKA (reference sequence). The V gene end was trimmed by 0 bases and the J gene end by 5 bases; junction bases not matched to a gene: 6. This CDR3 is built from 16 residues.